The 30 T cell receptor beta chains presented below share a single source sample, sequenced in a study of T cells in narcolepsy. TCRdb keeps only in-frame clones here, not all; method: immunoSEQ multiplex PCR. The sample contains 27,000 or so clones, about 89% of which appear only once. The sequenced sample was CD45RA- memory CD4+ T cells from PBMCs. All receptors derive from a human donor with narcolepsy.

This clone was observed a few times. The chain has TRBV7-6 and TRBJ2-1, with TRBD2 matching 7 bases. The CDR3 loop spans 16 amino acids. Germline trimming cut 2 bases from V and 9 bases from J; bases unmatched to any gene: 13. Germline lookup yields CDR1 SGHVS and CDR2 FNYEAQ. The DNA for the CDR3 is TGTGCCAGCAGCTTAAGTGGGACTACCCTTCTCGGTGAGCAGTTCTTC. The encoded protein is CASSLSGTTLLGEQFF.

CDR3 sequence: CASSSLRGPSYEQYF. The CDR3 DNA sequence: TGTGCCAGCAGCTCCTTAAGGGGGCCCTCCTACGAGCAGTACTTC. The chain carries TRBV7-9 and TRBJ2-7; 7 positions match TRBD1. The V gene's germline CDR1 is SEHNR and CDR2 FQNEAQ (reference sequence). The CDR3 is 15 amino acids. V trimming: 4 bases; J trimming: 0 bases; junction bases outside the gene matches: 6.

The chain carries TRBV2 and TRBJ2-2, with unresolved D. Germline V gene lookup returns CDR1 SNHLY and CDR2 FYNNEI. V was clipped by 7 bases and J by 2 bases, with 5 bases between them. The CDR3 runs to 12 residues. The CDR3 region is CASTENTGELFF. CDR3 DNA sequence: TGTGCCAGCACCGAAAACACCGGGGAGCTGTTTTTT.

The gene calls are TRBV6-1 and TRBJ2-3; 8 positions match TRBD2. The trim removed 7 bases at V and 3 bases at J, leaving 9 bases unmatched. Germline values: CDR1 MNHNS, CDR2 SASEGT. The CDR3 is 15 residues long. CDR3 residues: CASTRGGDWTDTQYF. The CDR3 DNA is TGTGCCAGCACCCGGGGGGGGGATTGGACAGATACGCAGTATTTT.

The gene calls are TRBV5-4 and TRBJ1-1; 8 bases map to TRBD1. J was trimmed by 5 bases and V by 0 bases; bases with no gene match: 3. Per germline, CDR1 SGHNT and CDR2 YYREEE (reference sequence). There are 14 residues in the CDR3. Here the CDR3 DNA reads TGTGCCAGCAGCTTGGATCAGGGGGCGACTGAAGCTTTCTTT. The encoded protein is CASSLDQGATEAFF.

The CDR3 sequence: CASTGSRFPGTMNTEAFF. CDR3 nucleotides: TGTGCCAGCACAGGGTCTCGATTTCCTGGCACCATGAACACTGAAGCTTTCTTT. The gene calls are TRBV27 and TRBJ1-1; possibly TRBD1 for D (5 bases). CDR1 is MNHEY and CDR2 is SMNVEV in the germline V gene (reference sequence). Trimming stripped 7 bases from V and 0 bases from J, with 24 bases between. CDR3 length: 18 residues.

This clone was seen more than once but under ten times. The rearrangement uses TRBV5-1 and TRBJ2-3; TRBD2 is a possible D gene (6 bases). This CDR3 has 16 residues. The ends were cut back, 3 bases at V and 1 base at J, with 15 bases in the middle. Germline loops: CDR1 SGHRS, CDR2 YFSETQ. The CDR3 is CASSSAGGGRTDTQYF. In nucleotides, the CDR3 is TGCGCCAGCAGCTCCGCCGGGGGAGGTCGCACAGATACGCAGTATTTT.

This clone has only a few counts. The chain combines TRBV10-3 with TRBJ1-3; D is unclear. The CDR3 runs 15 residues. Trimming took 7 bases from V and 0 from J, leaving 13 bases between them. In germline, CDR1 is ENHRY, CDR2 SYGVKD. CDR3 residues: CAITRALDSGNTIYF. CDR3 DNA: TGTGCCATCACTAGGGCCCTGGACTCTGGAAACACCATATATTTT.

The chain combines TRBV5-1 with TRBJ2-5; a weak D match, TRBD1 (6 bases). Germline CDR1 is SGHRS and CDR2 is YFSETQ. The V end was cut by 1 base, the J end by 2 bases, with 15 bases between. The CDR3 contains 16 residues. The DNA of the CDR3 is TGCGCCAGCAGCTTGTACAGGGAAGCCTTTCAAGAGACCCAGTACTTC. Translated: CASSLYREAFQETQYF.

V and J are TRBV6-1 and TRBJ1-2, with 7 bases fitting TRBD1. Germline V gene lookup returns CDR1 MNHNS and CDR2 SASEGT. V dropped 8 bases and J dropped 7; count of bases not matched to a gene: 16. The CDR3 is 15 residues long. Here the CDR3 reads CASVRDSVMVGGYTF. The CDR3, as DNA: TGTGCCAGCGTACGGGACAGTGTTATGGTGGGTGGCTACACCTTC.

The V call is TRBV2, the J call TRBJ1-1, with D unresolved. Deletions cut 4 bases from V and 1 base from J, with 7 bases between. Germline values: CDR1 SNHLY, CDR2 FYNNEI. The CDR3 extends over 13 amino acids. CDR3 nucleotide sequence: TGTGCCAGCAGTGTGGCAGAGAACACTGAAGCTTTCTTT. This gives the protein CASSVAENTEAFF.

J is TRBJ2-3 and V is TRBV28, with 7 nucleotides matching TRBD2. The germline gives CDR1 MDHEN, CDR2 SYDVKM. CDR3 size: 16 residues. The ends lost 4 bases at V and 5 bases at J; junction bases unmatched: 12. In DNA form, the CDR3 reads TGTGCCAGCAGTTCCAGACTAGCCCCCGTTTTAGATACGCAGTATTTT. Encoded protein: CASSSRLAPVLDTQYF.

The V call is TRBV19, the J call TRBJ1-2, with 8 nucleotides matching TRBD1. The ends lost 3 bases at V and 8 bases at J; junction bases unmatched: 5. The CDR3 length is 13 residues. Looked up from germline, CDR1 is LNHDA and CDR2 is SQIVND (reference sequence). The CDR3 protein is CASSIGAGGGYTF. CDR3 bases: TGTGCCAGTAGTATTGGAGCAGGGGGCGGCTACACCTTC.

The chain carries TRBV27 and TRBJ1-2; D perhaps matches TRBD1 (5 bases). CDR3 size: 15 residues. V lost 2 bases and J 2 bases, leaving 12 bases between the germline ends. Germline V gene data show CDR1 as MNHEY and CDR2 as SMNVEV (reference sequence). The CDR3 sequence: CASSLGAGSNYGYTF. The CDR3 coding sequence is TGTGCCAGCAGTTTAGGGGCGGGGTCCAACTATGGCTACACCTTC.

The gene calls are TRBV5-1 and TRBJ1-1; D gene uncertain. CDR3 length: 14 residues. Germline CDR1 and CDR2: SGHRS and YFSETQ. Trimming left V 4 bases short and J 6 bases short, with 16 bases between. The CDR3 DNA reads as TGCGCCAGCAGCCCCAGTCGGGCTTTAGCTGAAGCTTTCTTT. Translated: CASSPSRALAEAFF.

The DNA of the CDR3 is TGTGCCAGCAGCTTAGCTAGCGGGGGCCCGGGGAATGAGCAGTTCTTC. Translation gives CASSLASGGPGNEQFF. The chain uses TRBV11-3 and TRBJ2-1; 10 bases match TRBD2. After removal of 1 base from V and 7 bases from J, the junction contained 7 bases not matched to a gene. This CDR3 comprises 16 residues. Germline loops: CDR1 SGHNT, CDR2 YENEEA.

The rearrangement links TRBV14 to TRBJ1-1; D uncertain. Germline assignment: CDR1 SGHDN and CDR2 FVKESK. The CDR3 spans 14 residues. V dropped 3 bases and J dropped 1 base, with 9 bases sitting between them. CDR3 protein: CASSHILRNTEAFF. For the CDR3, the DNA is TGTGCCAGCAGCCACATACTCCGGAACACTGAAGCTTTCTTT. Based on the CDR3 plus reference TRBV14 and TRBJ1-1, the full variable domain is EAGVTQFPSHSVIEKGQTVTLRCDPISGHDNLYWYRRVMGKEIKFLLHFVKESKQDESGMPNNRFLAERTGGTYSTLKVQPAELEDSGVYFCASSHILRNTEAFFGQGTRLTVV.

CDR3 protein: CASSLLLGELFF. The CDR3 DNA sequence: TGTGCCAGCAGCTTACTACTCGGGGAGCTGTTTTTT. The rearrangement uses TRBV11-3 and TRBJ2-2, with unresolved D. The CDR3 covers 12 residues. The ends were cut back, 2 bases at V and 7 bases at J, with 5 bases in the middle. Germline CDR1 SGHNT, CDR2 YENEEA.

This chain joins TRBV11-2 and TRBJ2-7; 12 bases map to TRBD2. The germline V gene encodes CDR1 SGHAT and CDR2 FQNNGV. The trim removed 4 bases at V and 2 bases at J, leaving 3 bases unmatched. This CDR3 has 15 amino acids. The CDR3: CASSWTSGAAYEQYV. The CDR3 DNA reads as TGTGCCAGCAGCTGGACTAGCGGGGCTGCCTACGAGCAGTACGTC.

This rearrangement joins TRBV28 to TRBJ1-1; 7 nucleotides align to TRBD1. The CDR3 extends over 13 amino acids. J lost 10 bases, V lost 7 bases, and 12 bases had no gene match. Germline CDR1 and CDR2: MDHEN and SYDVKM. The CDR3 is CASISPDRVSAFF. CDR3 coding DNA: TGTGCCAGCATTTCACCCGACAGGGTCTCAGCTTTCTTT.

This chain links TRBV19 with TRBJ1-1; TRBD1 is a possible D gene (6 bases). The CDR3 is made up of 13 amino acids. V lost 2 bases and J lost 8, with 12 bases in between. Germline V gives CDR1 LNHDA, CDR2 SQIVND (reference sequence). CDR3 in amino acids: CASSIKQGGEAFF. The CDR3 DNA sequence: TGTGCCAGTAGTATAAAACAGGGTGGCGAAGCTTTCTTT.

V gene TRBV28 combines with J gene TRBJ2-7, with 8 bases aligning to TRBD1. CDR3 length: 15 amino acids. CDR1 and CDR2 (germline): MDHEN, SYDVKM. V lost 1 base, J lost 2 bases, and 4 bases stayed unmatched. The CDR3 loop reads CASSLYMTGAYEQYV. The CDR3 DNA reads as TGTGCCAGCAGTTTATATATGACAGGGGCCTACGAGCAGTACGTC.

The V gene is TRBV7-2, the J gene TRBJ2-7; no reliable D call. This CDR3 comprises 14 residues. Germline CDR1 and CDR2: SGHTA and FQGNSA. Trimming took off 1 base at V and 7 bases at J, with 14 bases between the two ends. The CDR3 DNA is TGTGCCAGCAGCTTAGGGAGACTTACCGGAGAGCAGTACGTC. Its protein product is CASSLGRLTGEQYV.

The V and J genes are TRBV19 and TRBJ1-6, with TRBD1 identical over 9 bases. Germline V gene lookup returns CDR1 LNHDA and CDR2 SQIVND (reference sequence). V dropped 6 bases and J dropped 5; count of bases not matched to a gene: 5. There are 15 residues in the CDR3. The CDR3: CASSTGQGNNSPLHF. In DNA, the CDR3 is TGTGCCAGTAGCACCGGACAGGGGAATAATTCACCCCTCCACTTT. The complete variable domain, with remaining parts taken from reference TRBV19 and TRBJ1-6, reads DGGITQSPKYLFRKEGQNVTLSCEQNLNHDAMYWYRQDPGQGLRLIYYSQIVNDFQKGDIAEGYSVSREKKESFPLTVTSAQKNPTAFYLCASSTGQGNNSPLHFGNGTRLTVT.

The rearrangement uses TRBV7-9 and TRBJ1-1; 7 bases are a match to TRBD1. Per germline, CDR1 SEHNR and CDR2 FQNEAQ (reference sequence). Trimming at V came to 3 bases and at J to 2 bases, leaving 6 bases not matched to a gene. CDR3 length: 15 residues. For the CDR3, the DNA is TGTGCCAGCAGCTTCAGGACAGGACCCAACACTGAAGCTTTCTTT. It yields the protein CASSFRTGPNTEAFF. The whole variable domain, remainder taken from reference TRBV7-9 and TRBJ1-1, is DTGVSQNPRHKITKRGQNVTFRCDPISEHNRLYWYRQTLGQGPEFLTYFQNEAQLEKSRLLSDRFSAERPKGSFSTLEIQRTEQGDSAMYLCASSFRTGPNTEAFFGQGTRLTVV.

The chain has TRBV11-2 and TRBJ1-1; D is unclear. V gave up 1 base and J gave up 1 base, with 10 bases separating them. The CDR3 is 15 amino acids. Germline V lookup: CDR1 SGHAT, CDR2 FQNNGV. Here the CDR3 DNA reads TGTGCCAGCAGCTTAGTCTTAAGCCCGAACACTGAAGCTTTCTTT. Protein product: CASSLVLSPNTEAFF.

The DNA of the CDR3 is TGTGCCAGCAGTCGTACTGGGACCTACGAGCAGTACTTC. This sequence encodes CASSRTGTYEQYF. This chain uses TRBV6-5 with TRBJ2-7; D remains unclear. Germline V gives CDR1 MNHEY, CDR2 SVGAGI. The CDR3 contains 13 residues. V was pared by 5 bases and J by 2 bases, with 10 bases between.

The CDR3 reads CASSLASYNEQFF. The DNA of the CDR3 is TGCGCCAGCAGCTTGGCTAGTTACAATGAGCAGTTCTTC. V usage is TRBV5-1 and J usage is TRBJ2-1; D remains ambiguous. The ends were cut back, 0 bases at V and 4 bases at J, with 5 bases in the middle. Germline values: CDR1 SGHRS, CDR2 YFSETQ. The CDR3 is 13 residues long.

The chain has TRBV6-1 and TRBJ1-5; 8 positions agree with TRBD1. Germline assignment: CDR1 MNHNS and CDR2 SASEGT. V gave up 5 bases and J gave up 9 bases; unmatched junction bases: 9. The CDR3 sequence is 14 residues long. The chain's CDR3 is CASSSRGPNAPQHF. Written as DNA, the CDR3 is TGTGCCAGCAGTTCCAGGGGGCCTAACGCGCCCCAGCATTTT.

This rearrangement joins TRBV18 to TRBJ2-1, with D uncertain. CDR3 length equals 14 residues. Per the germline V gene, CDR1 is KGHSH and CDR2 is LQKENI. Trimming took off 6 bases at V and 0 bases at J, with 9 bases between the two ends. CDR3 bases: TGTGCCAGCTCCCAGCTGAGCTCCTACAATGAGCAGTTCTTC. This encodes CASSQLSSYNEQFF.